A selection of T cell receptor beta chains follows, all from one sample in a study of T cells after yellow fever vaccination. In TCRdb, the 5' RACE reads were re-called with MiXCR into one record per CDR3 protein. The table has 300,000 to 400,000 distinct CDR3 sequences, less than 9.5% seen once. Specimen: PBMCs, collected more than 40 days after the first yellow fever vaccination. The receptors come from a man between 18 and 35 years old who received the YFV17D yellow fever vaccine. CDR3s include the opening cysteine and the closing phenylalanine or tryptophan. Each record gives: J gene, clone size, D gene, V gene, CDR3 DNA, CDR3 protein. The D gene is left open where the match is weak. Only some rows state a clone size, as once, few, many or a class for expanded clones.

>TRBJ1-2|many|TRBD1|TRBV3-1
TGTGCCAGCAGCCAAGTGACAGGGGGATATGGCTACACCTTC
CASSQVTGGYGYTF
>TRBJ1-5|few|-|TRBV6-1
TGTGCCAGCAGTGAAGGCGTAGGGCCTCTCAATCAGCCCCAGCATTTT
CASSEGVGPLNQPQHF
>TRBJ1-2|-|TRBD1|TRBV20-1
TGCAGTGCTAAAGCGACAGGGTCTGGCTACACCTTC
CSAKATGSGYTF
>TRBJ1-2|-|-|TRBV19
TGTGCCAGTAGAGCCATTAGTCGGAGTGGCGGCTACACCTTC
CASRAISRSGGYTF
>TRBJ1-2|-|-|TRBV10-3
TGTGCCATCAGGAGTCCTTCGACAGGCGGTGGCTACACCTTC
CAIRSPSTGGGYTF
>TRBJ1-5|many|-|TRBV5-4
TGTGCCAGCAGCTTGGAGGGCCGGAATCAGCCCCAGCATTTT
CASSLEGRNQPQHF
>TRBJ2-4|-|-|TRBV12-5
TGTGCTAGTGCCGACTCCCTGCGGGCCAAAAACATTCAGTACTTC
CASADSLRAKNIQYF
>TRBJ2-3|many|TRBD2|TRBV9
TGTGCCAGCAGCCCCCGGACTAGCGAGAGGCCGCAGTATTTT
CASSPRTSERPQYF
>TRBJ2-1|many|TRBD1|TRBV27
TGTGCCAGCGGGACAGCCTACAATGAGCAGTTCTTC
CASGTAYNEQFF
>TRBJ2-5|few|TRBD2|TRBV20-1
TGCAGTGCTAGAGACGGGACTAGCGTCCAAGAGACCCAGTACTTC
CSARDGTSVQETQYF
>TRBJ2-1|-|-|TRBV7-2
TGTGCCAGCAGCTTAACGAGGGGGGGCCGCAATGAGCAGTTCTTC
CASSLTRGGRNEQFF
>TRBJ2-5|few|-|TRBV7-2
TGTGCCAGCAGCTTAGGAATAAGTCGGGATCAAGAGACCCAGTACTTC
CASSLGISRDQETQYF
>TRBJ2-7|-|-|TRBV20-1
TGCAGTGCTAGAGATCGGAGGGGGGCCTCCTACGAGCAGTACTTC
CSARDRRGASYEQYF
>TRBJ1-1|few|-|TRBV10-3
TGTGCCATCAGTGAGTCGATGAGCAGCATGAACACTGAAGCTTTCTTT
CAISESMSSMNTEAFF
>TRBJ2-3|few|-|TRBV10-3
TGTGCCATCAGTAGCAGCACAGATACGCAGTATTTT
CAISSSTDTQYF
>TRBJ1-6|once|-|TRBV19
TGTGCCAGTAGTGGGGCAGGGAGCTCCTATAATTCACCCCTCCACTTT
CASSGAGSSYNSPLHF
>TRBJ2-1|once|-|TRBV6-1
TGTGCCAGCAGTGTATCCTTGAGCAATGAGCGGTTCTTC
CASSVSLSNERFF
>TRBJ2-7|few|-|TRBV29-1
TGCAGCGTTGAAGCGGAGGCAGAGAGCTCCTACGAGCAGTACTTC
CSVEAEAESSYEQYF
>TRBJ1-4|-|TRBD1|TRBV5-1
TGCGCCAGCAGCTTACGACAGGGGGCAGGAATAGGAAAACTGTTTTTT
CASSLRQGAGIGKLFF
>TRBJ1-2|few|-|TRBV18
TGTGCCAGCTCACCACCTCTCGGACAGCAGGACTATGGCTACACCTTC
CASSPPLGQQDYGYTF
>TRBJ1-2|-|-|TRBV4-3
TGCGCCAGCAGCCAAGGGGCAGGCCGCACTAACTATGGCTACACCTTC
CASSQGAGRTNYGYTF
>TRBJ1-6|-|-|TRBV5-1
TGCGCCAGCAGCTTCGAGGTTGCTTCACCCCTCCACTTT
CASSFEVASPLHF
>TRBJ2-3|-|-|TRBV4-1
TGCGCCAGCAGCCAACGATCTTCCGAAGATACGCAGTATTTT
CASSQRSSEDTQYF
>TRBJ2-3|-|TRBD1|TRBV19
TGTGCCAGTACTGACAGGGACACAGATACGCAGTATTTT
CASTDRDTDTQYF
>TRBJ2-1|few|-|TRBV25-1
TGTGCCAGCAGTGAGGGACAAACCGAGCAGTTCTTC
CASSEGQTEQFF
>TRBJ2-1|-|-|TRBV7-2
TGTGCCAGCAGCCCATCACGGGACAATGAGCAGTTCTTC
CASSPSRDNEQFF
>TRBJ2-5|few|-|TRBV7-3
TGTGCCAGCAGCCCGACGCACGCTCTTGTGGGGACCCAGTACTTC
CASSPTHALVGTQYF
>TRBJ1-1|many|-|TRBV5-4
TGTGCCAGCAGCTTGGAGGGGCCTTCGGGCACTGAAGCTTTCTTT
CASSLEGPSGTEAFF
>TRBJ2-5|-|-|TRBV6-5
TGTGCCAGCGGGGCTTCGGGAGAGACCCAGTACTTC
CASGASGETQYF
>TRBJ1-1|-|-|TRBV29-1
TGCAGCTCGAGAGACTCCACTGAAGCTTTCTTT
CSSRDSTEAFF
>TRBJ1-3|few|-|TRBV12-3/TRBV12-4
TGTGCCAGCAGTACATCAAAGGAGATCGGAAACACCATATATTTT
CASSTSKEIGNTIYF
>TRBJ2-3|-|-|TRBV10-3
TGTGCCATCAGTGAGTCCTTAGCTGTGGATACGCAGTATTTT
CAISESLAVDTQYF
>TRBJ2-1|-|-|TRBV5-1
TGCGCCAGCAGCTTGAGGGACGGATACGATGAGCAGTTCTTC
CASSLRDGYDEQFF
>TRBJ1-1|few|-|TRBV7-3
TGTGCCAGCAGCTTGACACTCGGCGGGGACACTGAAGCTTTCTTT
CASSLTLGGDTEAFF
>TRBJ2-1|few|-|TRBV12-3/TRBV12-4
TGTGCCAGCACGGACCAGGGGAACAATGAGCAGTTCTTC
CASTDQGNNEQFF
>TRBJ2-5|few|TRBD2|TRBV2
TGTGCCAGCAGGTGGGACCCTAGCGGTACCCAAGAGACCCAGTACTTC
CASRWDPSGTQETQYF
>TRBJ2-3|-|-|TRBV12-3/TRBV12-4
TGTGCCAGCAGTCGAGACCCCTTTCCTCCTAGCACAGATACGCAGTATTTT
CASSRDPFPPSTDTQYF